The next 23 T cell receptor beta chains were all read from a single sample in a study of cytomegalovirus exposure and HLA in healthy donors. The PCR made use of 60 Vbeta and 13 Jbeta primers. Assay: immunoSEQ multiplex PCR; the TCRdb copy retains only in-frame clones and omits some. The sample yields approximately 150,000 clones, approximately 80% seen once. The sequencing sample was made of PBMCs. These receptors were obtained from a woman aged 40 to 50 in good health and CMV-seropositive.

This chain joins TRBV6-6 and TRBJ2-1; D call uncertain. CDR3 length: 12 residues. V shed 7 bases and J shed 6 bases, with 10 bases lying between them. CDR1 MNHNY and CDR2 SVGAGI come from the germline V gene (reference sequence). The CDR3 protein is CASKDPGNEQFF. CDR3 nucleotide sequence: TGTGCCAGCAAAGATCCGGGCAATGAGCAGTTCTTC.

V usage is TRBV28 and J usage is TRBJ2-5, with no clear D. The closer fit of TRBJ2-7 to the DNA end suggests the J call may be wrong. Germline loops: CDR1 MDHEN, CDR2 SYDVKM. The CDR3 is made up of 14 amino acids. This CDR3 is CASSLADSSYEQYF. Written as DNA, the CDR3 is TGTGCCAGCAGTCTGGCGGATTCCTCCTACGAGCAGTACTTC.

This rearrangement joins TRBV19 to TRBJ2-3, with TRBD1 as a possible D gene (5 bases). The length of the CDR3 is 14 residues. The germline V gene has CDR1 LNHDA and CDR2 SQIVND (reference sequence). V dropped 1 base and J dropped 5 bases, with 10 bases sitting between them. CDR3 DNA sequence: TGTGCCAGTAGTATAGGGGCAGGGAAAGATACGCAGTATTTT. This codes for CASSIGAGKDTQYF.

Comment on this clone: This sample includes further DNA sequences coding for the same CDR3. This chain connects TRBV18 to TRBJ1-4; 7 bases agree with TRBD1. Germline V gives CDR1 KGHSH, CDR2 LQKENI. V trimming: 0 bases; J trimming: 7 bases; junction bases outside the gene matches: 14. CDR3 length: 18 residues. The CDR3, as DNA: TGTGCCAGCTCACCACCGAAAACCCGACAGGGTGAGATTGAAAAACTGTTTTTT. It yields the protein CASSPPKTRQGEIEKLFF.

Note on this clone: At the DNA level, this CDR3 is encoded by other sequences in the same sample as well. J is TRBJ1-6 and V is TRBV7-3, with a weak D call TRBD1 (6 bases). The germline gives CDR1 SGHTA, CDR2 FQGTGA. Between the trimmed V and J ends, which lost 3 bases and 10 bases, there was a span of 16 bases. The CDR3 runs 15 residues. The CDR3 loop reads CASSLTANRESPLHF. CDR3 sequence (DNA): TGTGCCAGCAGCTTGACAGCTAACAGGGAATCACCCCTCCACTTT. The full variable domain, in which reference TRBV7-3 and TRBJ1-6 provide the parts outside the CDR3, is GAGVSQTPSNKVTEKGKYVELRCDPISGHTALYWYRQSLGQGPEFLIYFQGTGAADDSGLPNDRFFAVRPEGSVSTLKIQRTERGDSAVYLCASSLTANRESPLHFGNGTRLTVT.

This CDR3 is CASSSRQGIQETQYF. The DNA for the CDR3 is TGTGCCAGCAGCTCTCGACAGGGAATCCAAGAGACCCAGTACTTC. V usage is TRBV9 and J usage is TRBJ2-5, with 7 bases lining up with TRBD1. The V segment lost 4 bases and the J segment 1 base; nucleotides outside the gene matches: 7. This CDR3 comprises 15 residues. Per the germline V gene, CDR1 is SGDLS and CDR2 is YYNGEE.

V gene TRBV30 combines with J gene TRBJ2-7; TRBD2 matches 8 bases. The CDR3 length is 12 residues. The trim removed 7 bases at V and 4 bases at J, leaving 6 bases unmatched. The V gene's germline CDR1 is GTSNPN and CDR2 SVGIG (reference sequence). CDR3 sequence reads: CALSGTRYEQYF. The CDR3 DNA sequence: TGTGCCTTATCCGGGACTAGATACGAGCAGTACTTC.

The rearrangement uses TRBV2 and TRBJ2-1; 10 positions match TRBD2. Germline V gene lookup returns CDR1 SNHLY and CDR2 FYNNEI. There are 13 residues in the CDR3. The J segment lost 8 bases and the V segment lost 8 bases, leaving 6 bases of the junction unmatched. CDR3 DNA: TGTGCCAGCGGAGTAGCGGGAGGTTATGAGCAGTTCTTC. Protein product: CASGVAGGYEQFF.

The CDR3, as DNA: TGTGCCAGCAGACCGAGCGGGGCTTGGGGAGATACGCAGTATTTT. The encoded protein is CASRPSGAWGDTQYF. The chain links TRBV7-2 to TRBJ2-3; 7 nucleotides line up with TRBD2. The CDR3 totals 15 residues. Losses at the gene ends were 6 bases for V and 5 bases for J; bases not matched to a gene: 11. Germline CDR1 is SGHTA and CDR2 is FQGNSA.

The chain is built from TRBV7-2 and TRBJ2-7; perhaps TRBD1 as D (6 bases). With 5 bases removed from V and 3 bases from J, the gap between germline ends came to 8 bases. The CDR3 spans 12 residues. In germline, CDR1 is SGHTA, CDR2 FQGNSA. CDR3 protein: CASSTDSYEQYF. In nucleotides, the CDR3 is TGTGCCAGCAGCACGGACAGCTACGAGCAGTACTTC.

The chain links TRBV13 to TRBJ1-1; unclear D gene. V was clipped by 0 bases and J by 0 bases, with 8 bases between them. CDR3 length: 15 residues. CDR1 is PRHDT and CDR2 is FYEKMQ in the germline V gene (reference sequence). CDR3 in amino acids: CASSLGRTVNTEAFF. CDR3 sequence (DNA): TGTGCCAGCAGCTTAGGCCGGACTGTGAACACTGAAGCTTTCTTT.

The genes are TRBV9 and TRBJ1-1; unclear D gene. Trimming took 2 bases from V and 5 from J, leaving 10 bases between them. Germline CDR1 is SGDLS and CDR2 is YYNGEE. This CDR3 comprises 13 residues. The CDR3 coding sequence is TGTGCCAGCAGCGTGGAGGGAATGACTGAAGCTTTCTTT. Its translation: CASSVEGMTEAFF. The whole variable domain, remainder taken from reference TRBV9 and TRBJ1-1, is DSGVTQTPKHLITATGQRVTLRCSPRSGDLSVYWYQQSLDQGLQFLIQYYNGEERAKGNILERFSAQQFPDLHSELNLSSLELGDSALYFCASSVEGMTEAFFGQGTRLTVV.

The chain uses TRBV6-5 and TRBJ2-2; TRBD2 matches at 9 bases. The V and J ends lost 6 bases and 6 bases, in that order; junction bases with no gene match: 8. Germline V CDR1 and CDR2: MNHEY, SVGAGI. The CDR3 is made up of 15 amino acids. The CDR3 coding sequence is TGTGCCAGCAGGATAAGCGGGGGGATCTCCGGGGAGCTGTTTTTT. Its translation: CASRISGGISGELFF.

The rearrangement uses TRBV5-1 and TRBJ1-5; 7 bases map to TRBD1. Germline V lookup: CDR1 SGHRS, CDR2 YFSETQ. This CDR3 comprises 14 residues. V gave up 5 bases and J gave up 4 bases; unmatched junction bases: 6. CDR3 loop: CASRPGTENQPQHF. In DNA form, the CDR3 reads TGCGCCAGCAGGCCCGGGACAGAGAATCAGCCCCAGCATTTT.

The chain carries TRBV27 and TRBJ2-5; 7 bases align to TRBD2. Germline loops: CDR1 MNHEY, CDR2 SMNVEV (reference sequence). V was clipped by 5 bases and J by 2 bases; unmatched bases: 14. This CDR3 region has 17 residues. CDR3 in DNA: TGTGCCAGCAGTCCCGGGGCTAGCGGCCTTGCTCAAGAGACCCAGTACTTC. As protein: CASSPGASGLAQETQYF.

This chain links TRBV5-1 with TRBJ2-5; 9 bases are a match to TRBD2. The junction had 12 bases not matched to a gene; V was cut back by 1 base and J by 11 bases. The germline V gene encodes CDR1 SGHRS and CDR2 YFSETQ. This CDR3 spans 15 amino acids. The CDR3 DNA is TGCGCCAGCAGCTTGTCCGGGACTAGCTCCTCGGAGCAGTACTTC. Translation gives CASSLSGTSSSEQYF.

The CDR3 DNA reads TGTGCCACCAGGAGAGTGCGAGAAGCGGGGGAGACCCAGTACTTC. Its translation: CATRRVREAGETQYF. The rearrangement uses TRBV11-2 and TRBJ2-5, with 7 positions matching TRBD2. V lost 10 bases, J lost 5 bases, and 16 bases stayed unmatched. This CDR3 is built from 15 residues. Germline CDR1 SGHAT, CDR2 FQNNGV.

The chain carries TRBV2 and TRBJ2-1; tentative D call: TRBD1 (5 bases). Trimming shortened V by 6 bases and J by 5 bases, and 8 bases separated the two germline ends. This CDR3 comprises 12 residues. Per the germline V gene, CDR1 is SNHLY and CDR2 is FYNNEI. The DNA of the CDR3 is TGTGCCAGCAGAGGGGTGGACAATGAGCAGTTCTTC. It translates to CASRGVDNEQFF. Variable domain in full (rest from reference TRBV2 and TRBJ2-1): EPEVTQTPSHQVTQMGQEVILRCVPISNHLYFYWYRQILGQKVEFLVSFYNNEISEKSEIFDDQFSVERPDGSNFTLKIRSTKLEDSAMYFCASRGVDNEQFFGPGTRLTVL.

The chain recombines TRBV9 with TRBJ2-3; D may be TRBD2 (6 bases). Germline V gene sequence: CDR1 SGDLS, CDR2 YYNGEE. Trimming cost V 4 bases and J 2 bases, with 11 bases left between them. The CDR3 covers 14 residues. Here the CDR3 reads CASSRDSHTDTQYF. In DNA, the CDR3 is TGTGCCAGCAGCAGGGACTCCCACACAGATACGCAGTATTTT.

The chain recombines TRBV27 with TRBJ2-1, with a weak D call TRBD1 (7 bases). Germline loops: CDR1 MNHEY, CDR2 SMNVEV (reference sequence). CDR3 length: 15 amino acids. Trimming took off 4 bases at V and 3 bases at J, with 13 bases between the two ends. CDR3 DNA sequence: TGTGCCAGCAGTTCCAGCCAGGGGGGCTACAATGAGCAGTTCTTC. Encoded protein: CASSSSQGGYNEQFF.

This clone was counted a few times. This chain joins TRBV30 and TRBJ1-4; no clear D. This CDR3 contains 11 residues. CDR1 GTSNPN and CDR2 SVGIG come from the germline V gene (reference sequence). Trimming shortened V by 3 bases and J by 11 bases, and 10 bases separated the two germline ends. The CDR3 protein is CAWREGGKLFF. The CDR3, as DNA: TGTGCCTGGAGGGAAGGCGGGAAACTGTTTTTT. Full variable domain (remainder filled in from reference TRBV30 and TRBJ1-4): SQTIHQWPATLVQPVGSPLSLECTVEGTSNPNLYWYRQAAGRGLQLLFYSVGIGQISSEVPQNLSASRPQDRQFILSSKKLLLSDSGFYLCAWREGGKLFFGSGTQLSVL.

The J gene is TRBJ1-3, the V gene TRBV30, with a tentative D call TRBD1 (5 bases). Trimming pared 5 bases from V and 0 bases from J, leaving 8 bases between. Germline values: CDR1 GTSNPN, CDR2 SVGIG (reference sequence). The CDR3 is 13 amino acids. In DNA, the CDR3 is TGTGCCTGGGAACAGGTCTCTGGAAACACCATATATTTT. Residues: CAWEQVSGNTIYF.

The rearrangement links TRBV6-5 to TRBJ2-7, with TRBD1 identical over 8 bases. This CDR3 has 14 residues. V lost 6 bases, J lost 3 bases, and 7 bases stayed unmatched. Germline V gives CDR1 MNHEY, CDR2 SVGAGI. CDR3 protein: CASRKQGVSYEQYF. CDR3 bases: TGTGCCAGCAGAAAACAGGGGGTAAGCTACGAGCAGTACTTC.